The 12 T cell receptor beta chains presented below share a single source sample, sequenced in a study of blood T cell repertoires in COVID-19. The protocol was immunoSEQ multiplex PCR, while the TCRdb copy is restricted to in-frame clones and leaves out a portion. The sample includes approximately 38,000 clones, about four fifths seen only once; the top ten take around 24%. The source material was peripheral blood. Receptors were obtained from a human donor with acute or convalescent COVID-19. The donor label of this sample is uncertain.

The DNA of the CDR3 is TGCAGCGTTGTGTTACAGGGAGGGACTGAAGCTTTCTTT. This translates into CSVVLQGGTEAFF. The chain employs TRBV29-1 and TRBJ1-1; possibly TRBD1 for D (6 bases). With 4 bases removed from V and 5 bases from J, the gap between germline ends came to 14 bases. The CDR3 loop spans 13 amino acids. CDR1 is SQVTM and CDR2 is ANQGSEA in the germline V gene.

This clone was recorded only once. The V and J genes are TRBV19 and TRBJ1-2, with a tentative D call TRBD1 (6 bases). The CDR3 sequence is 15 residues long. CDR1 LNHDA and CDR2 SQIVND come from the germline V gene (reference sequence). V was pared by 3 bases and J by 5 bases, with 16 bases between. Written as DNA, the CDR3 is TGTGCCAGTAGTATCGGTCCTCAGGGGCCTTATGGCTACACCTTC. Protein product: CASSIGPQGPYGYTF.

The CDR3 DNA follows: TGTGCCAGTAGTACCCGGGGTCAGCCCCAGCATTTT. This translates into CASSTRGQPQHF. The rearrangement joins TRBV19 to TRBJ1-5, with D hard to call. Germline V gives CDR1 LNHDA, CDR2 SQIVND (reference sequence). The CDR3 runs to 12 residues. V lost 4 bases and J lost 6, with 7 bases in between.

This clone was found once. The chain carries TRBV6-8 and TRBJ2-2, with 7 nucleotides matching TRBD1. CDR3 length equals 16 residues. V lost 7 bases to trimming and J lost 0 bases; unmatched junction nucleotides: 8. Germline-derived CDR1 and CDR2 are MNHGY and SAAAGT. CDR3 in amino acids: CASTLRTGPNTGELFF. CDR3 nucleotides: TGTGCCAGCACCCTCCGGACAGGTCCGAACACCGGGGAGCTGTTTTTT.

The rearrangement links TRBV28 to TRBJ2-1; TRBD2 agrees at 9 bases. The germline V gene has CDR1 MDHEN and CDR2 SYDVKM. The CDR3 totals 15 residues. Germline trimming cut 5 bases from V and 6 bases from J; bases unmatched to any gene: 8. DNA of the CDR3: TGTGCCAGCAGTCCAAGCGGGAGGCCTACCAATGAGCAGTTCTTC. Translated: CASSPSGRPTNEQFF.

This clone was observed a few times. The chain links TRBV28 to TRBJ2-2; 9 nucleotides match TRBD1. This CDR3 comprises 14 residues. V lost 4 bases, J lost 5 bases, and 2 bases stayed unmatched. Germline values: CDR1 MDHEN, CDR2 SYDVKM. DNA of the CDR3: TGTGCCAGCAGTTCGGGACAGGGAACCGGGGAGCTGTTTTTT. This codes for CASSSGQGTGELFF.

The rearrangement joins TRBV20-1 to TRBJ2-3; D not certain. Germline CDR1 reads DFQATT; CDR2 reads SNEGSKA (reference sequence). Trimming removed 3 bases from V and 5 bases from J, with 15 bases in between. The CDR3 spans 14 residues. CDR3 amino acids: CSASPRLRVDTQYF. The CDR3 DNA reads TGCAGTGCTAGTCCCCGGCTCCGGGTAGATACGCAGTATTTT.

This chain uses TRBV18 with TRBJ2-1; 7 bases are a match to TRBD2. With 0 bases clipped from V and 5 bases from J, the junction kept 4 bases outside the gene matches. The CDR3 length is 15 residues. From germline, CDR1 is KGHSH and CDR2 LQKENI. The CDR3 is CASSPPLGTNNEQFF. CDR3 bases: TGTGCCAGCTCACCACCGTTAGGGACTAACAATGAGCAGTTCTTC.

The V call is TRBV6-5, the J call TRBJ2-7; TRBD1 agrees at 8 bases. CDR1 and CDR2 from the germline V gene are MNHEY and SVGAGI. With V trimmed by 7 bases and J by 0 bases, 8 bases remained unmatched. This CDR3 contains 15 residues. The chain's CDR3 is CASIGTGLSSYEQYF. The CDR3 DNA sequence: TGTGCCAGCATAGGGACAGGACTCAGCTCCTACGAGCAGTACTTC.

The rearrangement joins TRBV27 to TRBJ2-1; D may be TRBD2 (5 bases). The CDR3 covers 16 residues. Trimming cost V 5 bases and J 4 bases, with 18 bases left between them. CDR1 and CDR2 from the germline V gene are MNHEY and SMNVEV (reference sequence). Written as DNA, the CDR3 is TGTGCCAGCAGTCCCAGAGCGAGCGGTGGGTACAATGAGCAGTTCTTC. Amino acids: CASSPRASGGYNEQFF.

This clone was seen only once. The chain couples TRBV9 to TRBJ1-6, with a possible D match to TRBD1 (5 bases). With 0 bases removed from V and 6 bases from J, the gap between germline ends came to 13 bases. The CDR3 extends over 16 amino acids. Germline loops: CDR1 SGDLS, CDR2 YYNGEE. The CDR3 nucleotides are TGTGCCAGCAGCGTAGAGGTGGACATTCCTAATTCACCCCTCCACTTT. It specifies CASSVEVDIPNSPLHF.

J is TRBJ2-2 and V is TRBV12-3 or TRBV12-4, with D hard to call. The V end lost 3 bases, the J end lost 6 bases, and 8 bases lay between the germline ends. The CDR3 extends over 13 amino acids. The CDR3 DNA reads TGTGCCAGCAGTTTTTCGGGTTCCGGGGAGCTGTTTTTT. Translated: CASSFSGSGELFF.